The T cell receptor (beta chain) under discussion was sequenced for a study of shared clonotypes between healthy human individuals. Naive CD8 isolation took CD45RO-negative cells positively selected for CCR7 and excluded terminally differentiated effector memory CD45RA+ cells. Findings and caveats of the study: Naive subsets, compared against memory subsets, generally had larger estimated richness values. Non-shared clonotypes showed lower generation probabilities than clonotypes common to all four donors.

Comment on this clone: Its antigen is currently unknown.

Roughly 200 ng DNA, approximately 31,000 T cell genomes, went into each sorted-subset replicate PCR. TCRdb's table, derived via immunoSEQ multiplex PCR, lists solely in-frame clones and lacks some. The sample contains 760,000 or so clones, just over 95% of which appear only once. This clonotype originated in a man aged 25 to 40 in good health. Sequenced: naive CD8+ T cells sorted from blood.

CDR3 loop: CASSPGSPPYEQYF. The CDR3 nucleotides read TGTGCCAGCAGCCCAGGGTCCCCTCCCTACGAGCAGTACTTC. The V and J genes are TRBV2 and TRBJ2-7; perhaps TRBD1 as D (5 bases). The V gene's germline CDR1 is SNHLY and CDR2 FYNNEI. The V gene lost 6 bases and the J gene lost 2 bases, with 14 bases spanning the gap. This CDR3 is 14 amino acids long.